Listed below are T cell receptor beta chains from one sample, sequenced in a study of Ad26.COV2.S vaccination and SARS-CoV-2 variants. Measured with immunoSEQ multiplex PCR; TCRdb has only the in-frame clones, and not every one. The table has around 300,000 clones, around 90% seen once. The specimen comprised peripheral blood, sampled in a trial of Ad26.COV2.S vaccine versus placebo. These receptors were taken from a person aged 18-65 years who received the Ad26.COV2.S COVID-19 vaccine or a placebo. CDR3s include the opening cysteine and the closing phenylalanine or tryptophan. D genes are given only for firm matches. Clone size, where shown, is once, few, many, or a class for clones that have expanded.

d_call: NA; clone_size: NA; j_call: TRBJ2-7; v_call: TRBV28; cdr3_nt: TGTGCCAGCATTGGCACGTCCTACGAGCAGTACTTC; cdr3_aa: CASIGTSYEQYF
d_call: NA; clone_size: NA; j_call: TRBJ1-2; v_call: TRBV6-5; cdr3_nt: TGTGCCAGCAGTCAGGGTCCCCTAGCCTATGGCTACACCTTC; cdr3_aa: CASSQGPLAYGYTF
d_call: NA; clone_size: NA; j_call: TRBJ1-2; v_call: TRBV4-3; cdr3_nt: TGCGCCAGCAGCCAAGTAAGGGACTATGGCTACACCTTC; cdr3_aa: CASSQVRDYGYTF
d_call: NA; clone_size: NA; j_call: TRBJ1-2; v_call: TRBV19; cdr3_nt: TGTGCCAGTAGTGTCCCCGGGACTAACTATGGCTACACCTTC; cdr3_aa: CASSVPGTNYGYTF
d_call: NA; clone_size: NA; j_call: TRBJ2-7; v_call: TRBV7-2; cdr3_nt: TGTGCCAGCAGCACACCGCTGACCTACGAGCAGTACTTC; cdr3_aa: CASSTPLTYEQYF
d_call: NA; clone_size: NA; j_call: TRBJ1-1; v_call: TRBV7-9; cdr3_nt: TGTGCCAGCAGCCTAGGGGTGGGCCTGAACACTGAAGCTTTCTTT; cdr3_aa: CASSLGVGLNTEAFF
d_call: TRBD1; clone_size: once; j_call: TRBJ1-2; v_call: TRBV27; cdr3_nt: TGTGCCAGCACCCCGGTCGGGACAGGGTCCTATGGCTACACCTTC; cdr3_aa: CASTPVGTGSYGYTF
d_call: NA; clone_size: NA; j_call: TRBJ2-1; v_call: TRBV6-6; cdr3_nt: TGTGCCAGCAGTTACTCCCGCGGGGGCGGTGGGAATGAGCAGTTCTTC; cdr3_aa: CASSYSRGGGGNEQFF
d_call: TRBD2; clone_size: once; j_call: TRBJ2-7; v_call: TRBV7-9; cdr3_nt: TGTGCCAGCACCTCCCCCTCGGGCGGGGGACCCGGCGAGCAGTACTTC; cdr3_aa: CASTSPSGGGPGEQYF
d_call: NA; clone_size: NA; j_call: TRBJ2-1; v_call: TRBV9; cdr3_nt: TGTGCCAGCAGCGTAGCAGGAGAACCTTACAATGAGCAGTTCTTC; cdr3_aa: CASSVAGEPYNEQFF
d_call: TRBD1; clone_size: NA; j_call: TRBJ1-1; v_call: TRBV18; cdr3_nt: TGTGCCAGCTCACTAACGGGACAGGGGGATGAAGCTTTCTTT; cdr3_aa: CASSLTGQGDEAFF
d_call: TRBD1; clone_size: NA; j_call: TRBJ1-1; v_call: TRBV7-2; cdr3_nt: TGTGCCAGCAGCCCGGGGACAGGGGTGAACACTGAAGCTTTCTTT; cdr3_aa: CASSPGTGVNTEAFF
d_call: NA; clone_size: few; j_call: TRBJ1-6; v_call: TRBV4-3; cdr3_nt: TGCGCCAGCAGCCAAGATGCGGGATGGGGCTCACCCCTCCACTTT; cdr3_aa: CASSQDAGWGSPLHF
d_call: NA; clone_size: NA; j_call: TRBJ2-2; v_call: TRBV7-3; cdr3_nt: TGTGCCAGCAGCTCCCAGGGAGTCGGGGAGCTGTTTTTT; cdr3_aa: CASSSQGVGELFF
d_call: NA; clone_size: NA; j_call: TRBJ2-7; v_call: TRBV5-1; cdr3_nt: TGCGCCAGCAGCTTGAGGCAGGGGAACCTCGAGCAGTACTTC; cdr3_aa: CASSLRQGNLEQYF
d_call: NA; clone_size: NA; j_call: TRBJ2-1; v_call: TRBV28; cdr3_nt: TGTGCCAGCAGTTTGGACGGGAGCTCCTACAATGAGCAGTTCTTC; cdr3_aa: CASSLDGSSYNEQFF
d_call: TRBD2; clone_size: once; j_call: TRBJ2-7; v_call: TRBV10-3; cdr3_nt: TGTGCCATCAGCCCGGGGGGCTACGAGCAGTACTTC; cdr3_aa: CAISPGGYEQYF
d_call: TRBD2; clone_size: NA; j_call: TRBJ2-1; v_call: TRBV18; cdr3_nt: TGTGCCAGCTCACCACCTTGGCTAGCGGGAATCGATGAGCAGTTCTTC; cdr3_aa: CASSPPWLAGIDEQFF
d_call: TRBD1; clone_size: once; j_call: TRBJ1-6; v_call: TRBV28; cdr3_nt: TGTGCCAGCAGCCAAGGGACAGAAAATAATTCACCCCTCCACTTT; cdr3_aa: CASSQGTENNSPLHF
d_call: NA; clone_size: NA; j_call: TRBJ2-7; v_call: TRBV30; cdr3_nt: TGTGCCTGGAGGGTCGCGGGGAGCTCCTACGAGCAGTACTTC; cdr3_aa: CAWRVAGSSYEQYF
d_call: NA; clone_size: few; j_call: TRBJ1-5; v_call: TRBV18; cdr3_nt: TGTGCCAGCTCCTTGACAGGTAGCAATCAGCCCCAGCATTTT; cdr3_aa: CASSLTGSNQPQHF
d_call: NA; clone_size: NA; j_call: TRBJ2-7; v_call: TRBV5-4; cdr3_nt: TGTGCCAGCAGCTTGCCAACTTCGTACGAGCAGTACTTC; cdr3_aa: CASSLPTSYEQYF
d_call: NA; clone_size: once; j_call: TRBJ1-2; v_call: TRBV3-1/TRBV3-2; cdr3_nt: TGTGCCAGCAGCCCTAAGCGGACGGGACCTAACTATGGCTACACCTTC; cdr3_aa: CASSPKRTGPNYGYTF
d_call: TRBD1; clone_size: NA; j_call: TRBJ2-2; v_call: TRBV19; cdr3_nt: TGTGCCAGCTCCCGGGACAGGGGAGTAGTCCGGGAGCTGTTTTTT; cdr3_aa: CASSRDRGVVRELFF
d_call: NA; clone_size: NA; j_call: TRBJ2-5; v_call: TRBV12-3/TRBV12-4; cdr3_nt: TGTGCCAGCAGTTTAGGACCAGGGGAGACCCAGTACTTC; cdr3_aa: CASSLGPGETQYF
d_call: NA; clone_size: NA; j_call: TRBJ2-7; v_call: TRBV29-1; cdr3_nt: TGCAGCGTTGAGACGAGGGGGGGAGCGGACTCCACCTCCTACGAGCAGTACTTC; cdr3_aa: CSVETRGGADSTSYEQYF
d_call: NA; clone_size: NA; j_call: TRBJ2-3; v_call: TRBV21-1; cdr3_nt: TGTGCCCGACGGGAGGGGTCCCCCCCCACAGATACGCAGTATTTT; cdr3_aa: CARREGSPPTDTQYF
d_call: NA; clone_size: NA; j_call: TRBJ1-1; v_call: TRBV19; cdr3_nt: TGTGCCAGTACCCCAGGGGCCCACGGCGCTTTCTTT; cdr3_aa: CASTPGAHGAFF
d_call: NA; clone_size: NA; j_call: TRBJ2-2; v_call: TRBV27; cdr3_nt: TGTGCCAATCAGTTTACGCCGGGGAACCTCGGGACCGGGGAGCTGTTTTTT; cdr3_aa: CANQFTPGNLGTGELFF
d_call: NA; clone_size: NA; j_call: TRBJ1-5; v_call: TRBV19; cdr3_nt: TGTGCCAGTAGTATAGTAGGCAGGAGGAGCAATCAGCCCCAGCATTTT; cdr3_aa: CASSIVGRRSNQPQHF
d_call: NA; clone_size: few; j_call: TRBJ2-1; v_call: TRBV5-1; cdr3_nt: TGCGCCAGCAGCCAAGGTGGGGGCCGCCCTGAGCAGTTCTTC; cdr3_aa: CASSQGGGRPEQFF
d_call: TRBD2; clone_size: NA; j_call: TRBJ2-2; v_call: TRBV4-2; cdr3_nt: TGTGCCAGCAGCCAAGATCGGGGAGGGGGACTAGCGGACACCGGGGAGCTGTTTTTT; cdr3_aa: CASSQDRGGGLADTGELFF
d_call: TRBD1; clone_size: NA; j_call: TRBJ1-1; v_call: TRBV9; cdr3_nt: TGTGCCAGCAGCGTCAGGGGGGACAGGGGCACTGAAGCTTTCTTT; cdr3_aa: CASSVRGDRGTEAFF
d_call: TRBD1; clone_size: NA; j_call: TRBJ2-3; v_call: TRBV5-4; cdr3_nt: TGTGCCAGCAGCTTTGGGCCGGGACAGGGCGACACAGATACGCAGTATTTT; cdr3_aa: CASSFGPGQGDTDTQYF
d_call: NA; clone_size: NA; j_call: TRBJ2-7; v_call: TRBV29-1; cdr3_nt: TGCAGCGTTGGGAAGGTCTCCTACGAGCAGTACTTC; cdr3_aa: CSVGKVSYEQYF
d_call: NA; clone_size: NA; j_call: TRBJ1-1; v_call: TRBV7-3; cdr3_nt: TGTGCCAGCAGCCCGGCGGTGAACACTGAAGCTTTCTTT; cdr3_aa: CASSPAVNTEAFF
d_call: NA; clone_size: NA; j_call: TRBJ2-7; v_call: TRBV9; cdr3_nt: TGTGCCAGCAGCCCTATGGACGGGAACTACGAGCAGTACTTC; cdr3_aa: CASSPMDGNYEQYF
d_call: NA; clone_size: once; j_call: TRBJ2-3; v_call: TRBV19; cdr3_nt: TGTGCCAGTAGTCCCAGCAGGGAGACCTCAGCCGATACGCAGTATTTT; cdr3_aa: CASSPSRETSADTQYF
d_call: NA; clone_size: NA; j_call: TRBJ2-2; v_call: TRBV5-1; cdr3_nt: TGCGCCAGCAGCTTGGTGCCCGGGGAGCTGTTTTTT; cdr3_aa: CASSLVPGELFF
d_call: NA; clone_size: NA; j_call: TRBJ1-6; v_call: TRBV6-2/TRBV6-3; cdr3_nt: TGTGCCAGCAGTTCGAAAGGGTTCCGTGGGAATTCACCCCTCCACTTT; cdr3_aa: CASSSKGFRGNSPLHF
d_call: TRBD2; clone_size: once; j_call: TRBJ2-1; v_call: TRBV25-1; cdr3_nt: TGTGCCAGCAGGGAGACGACTAGCGGGAGGTCCTTAAATGAGCAGTTCTTC; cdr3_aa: CASRETTSGRSLNEQFF
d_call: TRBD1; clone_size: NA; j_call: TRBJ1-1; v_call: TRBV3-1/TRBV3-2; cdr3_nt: TGTGCCAGTCGCCTTACTTCAGGGGGCACTGAAGCTTTCTTT; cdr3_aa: CASRLTSGGTEAFF
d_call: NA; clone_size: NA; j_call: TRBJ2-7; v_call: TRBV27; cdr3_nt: TGTGCCAGCAGGTACTCGCCGGGACCGTCCTACGAGCAGTACTTC; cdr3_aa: CASRYSPGPSYEQYF
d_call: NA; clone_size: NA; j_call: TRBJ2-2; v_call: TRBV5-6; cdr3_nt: TGTGCCAGCAGCTTCGGGACCGAAAACACCGGGGAGCTGTTTTTT; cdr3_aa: CASSFGTENTGELFF
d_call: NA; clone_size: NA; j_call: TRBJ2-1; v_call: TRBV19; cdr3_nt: TGTGCCAGTAGTATAGTTTCGGACTGGCGGGGTAATGAGCAGTTCTTC; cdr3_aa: CASSIVSDWRGNEQFF
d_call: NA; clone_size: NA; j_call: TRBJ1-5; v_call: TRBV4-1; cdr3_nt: TGCGCCAGCAGCCAAGATTTGCGAAGCAATCAGCCCCAGCATTTT; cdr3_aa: CASSQDLRSNQPQHF
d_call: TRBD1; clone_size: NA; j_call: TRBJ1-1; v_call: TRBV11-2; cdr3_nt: TGTGCCAGCAGCTTATTAGGGACAGGGCCCCCTGAAGCTTTCTTT; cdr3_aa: CASSLLGTGPPEAFF
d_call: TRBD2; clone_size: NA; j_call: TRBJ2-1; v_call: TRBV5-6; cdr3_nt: TGTGCCAGCAGCCACACTAGCGGGGGCAATGAGCAGTTCTTC; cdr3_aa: CASSHTSGGNEQFF
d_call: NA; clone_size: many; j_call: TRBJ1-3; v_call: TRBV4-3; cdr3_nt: TGCGCCAGCAGCCAAGTTTTCGGGCAGGGAGTTGGTGGAAACACCATATATTTT; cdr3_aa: CASSQVFGQGVGGNTIYF
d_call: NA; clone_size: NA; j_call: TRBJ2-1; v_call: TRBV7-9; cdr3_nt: TGTGCCAGCAGCATCCGGGACCAGGGCAATGAGCAGTTCTTC; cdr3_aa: CASSIRDQGNEQFF
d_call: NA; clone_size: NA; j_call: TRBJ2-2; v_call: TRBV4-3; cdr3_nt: TGCGCCAGCAGCCAAGCGGGAGTTGGAATCGGGGAGCTGTTTTTT; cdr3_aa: CASSQAGVGIGELFF
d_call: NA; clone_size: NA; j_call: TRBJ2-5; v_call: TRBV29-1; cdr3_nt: TGCAGCGCCAAAGTAGCAGCAGAGACCCAGTACTTC; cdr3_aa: CSAKVAAETQYF
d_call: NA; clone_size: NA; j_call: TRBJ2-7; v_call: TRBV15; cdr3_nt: TGTGCCACCAGCAGAGTGGGGGACCTCCCCTACGAGCAGTACTTC; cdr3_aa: CATSRVGDLPYEQYF
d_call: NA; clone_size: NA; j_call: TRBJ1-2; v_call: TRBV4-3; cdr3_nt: TGCGCCAGCAGCTCGGGGGGGAATGGCTACACCTTC; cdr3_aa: CASSSGGNGYTF
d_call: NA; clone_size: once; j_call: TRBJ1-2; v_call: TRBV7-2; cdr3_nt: TGTGCCAGCAGCTTAGGCCAGGTAGGAAATGGCTACACCTTC; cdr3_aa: CASSLGQVGNGYTF